This T cell receptor (beta chain) came from a study of T-cell reconstitution after alpha-beta-depleted transplantation in children. V was pared by 0 bases and J by 1 base, with 4 bases of the junction left unmatched. Per the germline V gene, CDR1 is DFQATT and CDR2 is SNEGSKA (reference sequence). The CDR3 covers 15 residues. Preparation of the TCRbeta library involved a method that used unique molecular identifiers. TCRdb processed the PCR reads anew with MiXCR; each CDR3 protein has one entry. The top ten clones hold 14% of a sample with 450,000 to 550,000 distinct CDR3 sequences, about an eighth of them seen once.

The input for sequencing was PBMCs, mostly from graft donor cells, taken 180 days after TCRalphabeta/CD19-depleted stem cell transplant. The chain is built from TRBV20-1 and TRBJ2-3; 7 nucleotides align to TRBD2. The sequence came from a female patient aged 2-15 years who had a stem cell transplant for aplastic anemia, so the T cells may come from the graft donor. This CDR3 reads CSARDRLARTDTQYF. CDR3 nucleotides: TGCAGTGCTAGAGATCGACTAGCCCGCACAGATACGCAGTATTTT.